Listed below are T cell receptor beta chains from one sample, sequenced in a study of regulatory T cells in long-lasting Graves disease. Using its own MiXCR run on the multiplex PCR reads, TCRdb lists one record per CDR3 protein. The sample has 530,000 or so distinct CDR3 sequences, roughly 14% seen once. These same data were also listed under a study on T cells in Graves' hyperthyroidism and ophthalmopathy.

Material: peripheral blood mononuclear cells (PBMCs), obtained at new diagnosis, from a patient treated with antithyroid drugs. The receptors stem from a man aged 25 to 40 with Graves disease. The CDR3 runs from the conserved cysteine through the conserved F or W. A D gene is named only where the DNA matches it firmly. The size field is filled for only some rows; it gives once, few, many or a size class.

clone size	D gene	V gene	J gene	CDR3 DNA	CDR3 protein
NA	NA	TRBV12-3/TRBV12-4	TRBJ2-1	TGTGCCAGCAGCCGAATCCAGGGAGATGAGCAGTTCTTC	CASSRIQGDEQFF
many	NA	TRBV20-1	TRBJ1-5	TGCAGTGCGCCGAGGGCCGGCAGCAATCAGCCCCAGCATTTT	CSAPRAGSNQPQHF
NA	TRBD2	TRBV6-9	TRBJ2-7	TGTGCCAGCAGTTACCGGGCTAGCGGGAGATGCTCCTACGAGCAGTACTTC	CASSYRASGRCSYEQYF
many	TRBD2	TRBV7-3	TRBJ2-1	TGTGCCAGCAGCTTAATGGCTAGCGGAAGACGTAGGGATGAGCAGTTCTTC	CASSLMASGRRRDEQFF
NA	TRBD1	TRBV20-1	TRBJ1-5	TGCAGTGCTAGAGAGCACAGGGGGTCGAACGACAATCAGCCCCAGCATTTT	CSAREHRGSNDNQPQHF
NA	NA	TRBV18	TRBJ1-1	TGTGCCAGCTGGGGGGACCACACTGAAGCTTTCTTT	CASWGDHTEAFF
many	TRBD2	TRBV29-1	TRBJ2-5	TGCAGCGCAACGACTAGCGGGAGAAAAGAGACCCAGTACTTC	CSATTSGRKETQYF
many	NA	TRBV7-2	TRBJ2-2	TGTGCCACCCCCTTTTACGGGGCGGCGAACACCGGGGAGCTGTTTTTT	CATPFYGAANTGELFF
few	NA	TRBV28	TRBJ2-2	TGTGCCAGCAGAGTGGCCGGGGGCACCGGGGAGCTGTTTTTT	CASRVAGGTGELFF
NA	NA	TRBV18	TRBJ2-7	TGTGCCAGCTCCCGAAACTCGCTCTCCTACTACGAGCAGTACTTC	CASSRNSLSYYEQYF
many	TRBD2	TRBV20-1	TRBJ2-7	TGCAGTGCGAGACTAAAGGGACTAGCGGGGGCCCACTCCTACGAGCAGTACTTC	CSARLKGLAGAHSYEQYF
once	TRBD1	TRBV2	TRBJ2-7	TGTGCCAGCAGTGCCAGGGGGCGGGACGAGCAGTACTTC	CASSARGRDEQYF
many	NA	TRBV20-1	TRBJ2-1	TGCAGTGCTAGTCGGCCCAATGAGCAGTTCTTC	CSASRPNEQFF
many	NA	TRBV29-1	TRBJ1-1	TGCAGCGTTGCACAGGGCCTCGCTGAAGCTTTCTTT	CSVAQGLAEAFF
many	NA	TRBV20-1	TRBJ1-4	TGCAGTGCTAGGAGGGGGGCAGAGGATGAAAAACTGTTTTTT	CSARRGAEDEKLFF
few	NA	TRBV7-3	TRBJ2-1	TGTGCCAGCAGCCAAGTGGGAGGGGGCAATGAGCAGTTCTTC	CASSQVGGGNEQFF
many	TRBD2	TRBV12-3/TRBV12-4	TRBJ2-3	TGTGCCAGCAGTTTAGTGGGTACTAGCGGGAGAATGAGCACAGATACGCAGTATTTT	CASSLVGTSGRMSTDTQYF
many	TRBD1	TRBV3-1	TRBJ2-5	TGTGCCAGCAGCCGAGACAGGGGAGAGACCCAGTACTTC	CASSRDRGETQYF
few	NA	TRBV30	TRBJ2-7	TGTGCCTGGAGGACGGGCGGTACCTACGAGCAGTACTTC	CAWRTGGTYEQYF
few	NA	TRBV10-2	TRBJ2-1	TGCGCCAGCAGTGAGTCGGTAGGGTATTACAATGAGCAGTTCTTC	CASSESVGYYNEQFF
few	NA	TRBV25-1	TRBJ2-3	TGTGCCAGCAGTGAAGGGGCGGGACTTGCAGATACGCAGTATTTT	CASSEGAGLADTQYF
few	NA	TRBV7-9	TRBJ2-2	TGTGCCAGCAGCGGTAAACGGGGGGAGCTGTTTTTT	CASSGKRGELFF
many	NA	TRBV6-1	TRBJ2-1	TGTGCCAGCAGTCAACTCCTGCTCGGAGATGAGCAGTTCTTC	CASSQLLLGDEQFF
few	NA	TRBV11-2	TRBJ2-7	TGTGCCAGCAGCTTAGTTTTGGGACGTTCCTCCTACGAGCAGTACTTC	CASSLVLGRSSYEQYF
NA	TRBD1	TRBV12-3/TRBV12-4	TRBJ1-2	TGTGCCAGCGGAGGGGACAGGAGGCTTTATGGCTACACCTTC	CASGGDRRLYGYTF
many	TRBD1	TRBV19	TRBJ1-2	TGTGCCAGTAGGCCGGGACAGACCTCTAACTATGACTACACCTTC	CASRPGQTSNYDYTF
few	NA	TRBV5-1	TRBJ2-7	TGCGCCAGCAGCCCCCGGGACACTACCTACGAGCAGTACTTC	CASSPRDTTYEQYF
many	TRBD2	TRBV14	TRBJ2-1	TGTGCCAGCAGCCAGTGGACTAGCGGGAGCTCCTACAATGAGCAGTTCTTC	CASSQWTSGSSYNEQFF
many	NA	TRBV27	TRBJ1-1	TGTGCCAGCAGTTTAGGGGCAGGTCTGAACACTGAAGCTTTCTTT	CASSLGAGLNTEAFF
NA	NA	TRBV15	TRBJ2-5	TGTGCCACCAGCACTCAACAGGGCGGAGAGACCCAGTACTTC	CATSTQQGGETQYF
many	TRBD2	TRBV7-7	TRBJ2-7	TGTGCCAGCAGCTTAGACTTCCTTAGCGGGAGGCGATACGAGCAGTACTTC	CASSLDFLSGRRYEQYF
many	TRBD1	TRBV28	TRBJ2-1	TGTGCCAGCAGTCGTACCCGGACAGGTATTATTTCCTACAATGAGCAGTTCTTC	CASSRTRTGIISYNEQFF
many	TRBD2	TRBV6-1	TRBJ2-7	TGTGCCAGCACCCCGGGGGGTCAAAGGGACGAGCAGTACTTC	CASTPGGQRDEQYF
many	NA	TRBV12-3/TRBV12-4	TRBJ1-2	TGTGCCAGCAGTTTATTGTTGCTCTATGGCTACACCTTC	CASSLLLLYGYTF
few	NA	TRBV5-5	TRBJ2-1	TGTGCCAGCAGGATCGACTGGGGCCGCGATGAGCAGTTCTTC	CASRIDWGRDEQFF
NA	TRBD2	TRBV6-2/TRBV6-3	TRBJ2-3	TGTGCCAGCAGTTACAGCCTAGCGGGAGGGGGCGCAGATACGCAGTATTTT	CASSYSLAGGGADTQYF
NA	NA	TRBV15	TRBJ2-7	TGTGCCACCAGCAGAGGAGCGGTCCGCTACGAGCAGTACTTC	CATSRGAVRYEQYF
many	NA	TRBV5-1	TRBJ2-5	TGCGCCAGCAGCTTTCGAGCCCCCACTACCCAAGAGACCCAGTACTTC	CASSFRAPTTQETQYF
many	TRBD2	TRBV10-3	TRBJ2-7	TGTGCCATCGGGGGCCCTAACAGCGGGAGCGGCGAGCAGTACTTC	CAIGGPNSGSGEQYF
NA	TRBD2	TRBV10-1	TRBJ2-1	TGCGCCAGCAGTGAATCTAGCGGGAGGAATGAGCAGTTCTTC	CASSESSGRNEQFF
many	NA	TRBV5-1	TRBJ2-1	TGCGCCAGCAGCCAGGGGGGGTCTAACTACAATGAGCAGTTCTTC	CASSQGGSNYNEQFF
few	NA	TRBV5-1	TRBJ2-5	TGCGCCAGCAGGCTGGGGCGGGGGCGCTGGGAGACCCAGTACTTC	CASRLGRGRWETQYF
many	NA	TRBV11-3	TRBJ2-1	TGTGCCAGCAGCCCCAGAAGTCTCCCCGAGAATGAGCAGTTCTTC	CASSPRSLPENEQFF
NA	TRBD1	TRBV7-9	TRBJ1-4	TGTGCCAGCAGCTATGCCGGGACAGCTAATGAAAAACTGTTTTTT	CASSYAGTANEKLFF
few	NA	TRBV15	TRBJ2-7	TGTGCCACCAGCAGAGAGGCCCCTAAATTCTCCGAGCAGTACTTC	CATSREAPKFSEQYF
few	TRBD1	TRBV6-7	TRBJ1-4	TGTGCCAGCACCAAACAGGGGGAGAATGAAAAACTGTTTTTT	CASTKQGENEKLFF
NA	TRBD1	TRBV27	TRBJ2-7	TGTGCCAGCAGTTTTGATCCGACAGGGGGCGTTTCCTACGAGCAGTACTTC	CASSFDPTGGVSYEQYF
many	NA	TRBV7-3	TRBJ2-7	TGTGCCAGCAGCTTAGGCGTCGGACCCTACGAGCAGTACTTC	CASSLGVGPYEQYF
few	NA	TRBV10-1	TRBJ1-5	TGCGCCAGCAGTGAATTCGGGAAGCCCCAGCATTTT	CASSEFGKPQHF